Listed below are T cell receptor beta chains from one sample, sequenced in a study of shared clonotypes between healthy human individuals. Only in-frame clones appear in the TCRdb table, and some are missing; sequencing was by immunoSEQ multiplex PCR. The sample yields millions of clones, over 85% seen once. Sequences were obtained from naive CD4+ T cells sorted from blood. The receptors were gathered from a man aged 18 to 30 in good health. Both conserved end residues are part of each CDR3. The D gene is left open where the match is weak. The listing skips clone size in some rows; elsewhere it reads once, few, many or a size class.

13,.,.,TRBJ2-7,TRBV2,TGTGCCAGCAGTGAAAACGGTGCCTACGAGCAGTACTTC,CASSENGAYEQYF
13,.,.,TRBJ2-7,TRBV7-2,TGTGCCAGCAGCTTCCCAGGGTACTACGAGCAGTACTTC,CASSFPGYYEQYF
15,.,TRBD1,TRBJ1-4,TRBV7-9,TGTGCCAGCAGTTCAGATCGGGACAGGGGCGAAAAACTGTTTTTT,CASSSDRDRGEKLFF
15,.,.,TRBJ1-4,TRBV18,TGTGCCAGCTCACCGGGCCTATTAAACGTAGAAAAACTGTTTTTT,CASSPGLLNVEKLFF
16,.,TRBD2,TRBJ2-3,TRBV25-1,TGTGCCAGCAGTGATAGCGGGAAACTCGGCACAGATACGCAGTATTTT,CASSDSGKLGTDTQYF
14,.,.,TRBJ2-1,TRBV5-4,TGTGCCAGCAGCCCATGGGACTCCAACAATGAGCAGTTCTTC,CASSPWDSNNEQFF
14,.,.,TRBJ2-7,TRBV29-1,TGCAGCACCAAACTGACAGTGGACTCCTACGAGCAGTACTTC,CSTKLTVDSYEQYF
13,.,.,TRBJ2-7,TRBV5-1,TGCGCCAGCATTTGTTGGGTCGGTTACGAGCAGTACTTC,CASICWVGYEQYF
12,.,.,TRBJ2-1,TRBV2,TGTGCCAGCAGAACAGGGTCGAATGAGCAGTTCTTC,CASRTGSNEQFF
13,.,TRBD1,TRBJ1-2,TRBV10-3,TGTGCCATCAGGGCAGGGGGCAACTATGGCTACACCTTC,CAIRAGGNYGYTF
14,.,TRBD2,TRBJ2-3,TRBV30,TGTGCCTGGAGGGGAGGGGTCAACACAGATACGCAGTATTTT,CAWRGGVNTDTQYF
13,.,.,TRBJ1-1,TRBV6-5,TGTGCCAGCAGTCCCCCGGGAGCCCCTGAAGCTTTCTTT,CASSPPGAPEAFF
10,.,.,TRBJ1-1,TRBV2,TGTGCCAGCAGTGACCCAGCACCCCGTTTT,CASSDPAPRF
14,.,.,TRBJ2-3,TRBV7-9,TGTGCCAGCAGCTTTGATCGGGGCACAGATACGCAGTATTTT,CASSFDRGTDTQYF
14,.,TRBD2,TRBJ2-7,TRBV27,TGTGCCAGCAGTTGGGGCCTAGCGGGCCGCGAGCAGTACTTC,CASSWGLAGREQYF
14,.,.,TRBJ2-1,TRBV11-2,TGTGCCAGCGCCCGGAACAGGGCCTACAATGAGCAGTTCTTC,CASARNRAYNEQFF
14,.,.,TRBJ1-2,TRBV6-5,TGTGCCAGCAGCCCAGGGCGCAGGGGAGATGGCTACACCTTC,CASSPGRRGDGYTF
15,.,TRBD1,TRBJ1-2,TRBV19,TGTGCCAGTCACCGGGACAGGATTCCTCCTTATGGCTACACCTTC,CASHRDRIPPYGYTF
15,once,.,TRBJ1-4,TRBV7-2,TGTGCCAGCAGCTTAGACGGGACAACTATCGAAAAACTGTTTTTT,CASSLDGTTIEKLFF
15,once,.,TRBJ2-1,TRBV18,TGTGCCAGCTCACCACAGGACGGGAATAACAATGAGCAGTTCTTC,CASSPQDGNNNEQFF
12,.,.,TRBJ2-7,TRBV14,TGTGCCAGCAGCCAAGGTCGGTTAGAGCAGTACTTC,CASSQGRLEQYF
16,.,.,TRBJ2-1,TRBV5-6,TGTGCCAGCAGGATGGGGTTTGGGAATTCCTACAATGAGCAGTTCTTC,CASRMGFGNSYNEQFF
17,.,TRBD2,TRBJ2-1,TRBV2,TGTGCCAGCCGACTAGCGGGAGTTGGCCGCTCCTACAATGAGCAGTTCTTC,CASRLAGVGRSYNEQFF
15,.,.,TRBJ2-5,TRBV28,TGTGCCAGCACTTACGGAGCGGGTACCCAAGAGACCCAGTACTTC,CASTYGAGTQETQYF
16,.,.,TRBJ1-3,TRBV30,TGTGCCTGGAGAAAGGCGGGGTACCTATCTGGAAACACCATATATTTT,CAWRKAGYLSGNTIYF
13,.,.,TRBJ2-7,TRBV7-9,TGTGCCAGCAGCTTAGCAGGACCCTACGAGCAGTACTTC,CASSLAGPYEQYF
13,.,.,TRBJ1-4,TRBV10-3,TGTGCCATCAGTGGGGGCTTTGGTGAAAAACTGTTTTTT,CAISGGFGEKLFF
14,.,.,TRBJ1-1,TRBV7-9,TGTGCCAGCAGCTATCTGTTTGGGTCCCAAGCAGCTTTCTTT,CASSYLFGSQAAFF
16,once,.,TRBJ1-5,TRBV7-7,TGTGCTAGCAGCTTAGCGCATAAGGGTATTAATCAGCCCCAGCATTTT,CASSLAHKGINQPQHF
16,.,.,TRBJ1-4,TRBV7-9,TGTGCCAGCAGCCCCCACCTGGCGGGCTACGGAGAAAAACTGTTTTTT,CASSPHLAGYGEKLFF
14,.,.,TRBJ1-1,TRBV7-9,TGTGCCAGCAGCTTAGGCCTGGGTTATCACGAAGCTTTCTTT,CASSLGLGYHEAFF
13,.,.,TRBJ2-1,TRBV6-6,TGTGCCAGCCACCCGATAGGGGCGAATGAGCAGTTCTTC,CASHPIGANEQFF
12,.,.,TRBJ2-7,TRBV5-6,TGTGCCAGCAGCTTGCCAATTGGCGAGCAGTACTTC,CASSLPIGEQYF
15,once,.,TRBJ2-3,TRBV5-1,TGCGCCAGCAGCTTCCGGGCCGCCAAGGCAGATACGCAGTATTTT,CASSFRAAKADTQYF
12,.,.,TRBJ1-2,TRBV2,TGTGCCAGCACTGGGTCGGGGCATGGCTACACCTTC,CASTGSGHGYTF
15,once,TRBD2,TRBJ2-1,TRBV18,TGTGCCAGCTCACCAGGACTAGCGGAACTCAATGAGCAGTTCTTC,CASSPGLAELNEQFF
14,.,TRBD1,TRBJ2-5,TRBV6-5,TGTGCCAGCAGGATAGGGACAGGCGGCGGGACCCAGTACTTC,CASRIGTGGGTQYF
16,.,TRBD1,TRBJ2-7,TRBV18,TGTGCCAGCTCACCTATTCGGACAGGGGACTCCTACGAGCAGTACTTC,CASSPIRTGDSYEQYF
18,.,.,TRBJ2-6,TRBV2,TGTGCCAGCAGTAATTGGTATTACCGATACAGTCGGGCCAACGTCCTGACTTTC,CASSNWYYRYSRANVLTF
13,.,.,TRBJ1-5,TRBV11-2,TGTGCCAGCAGCTGGGGGAGCAATCAGCCCCAGCATTTT,CASSWGSNQPQHF
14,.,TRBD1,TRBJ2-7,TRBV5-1,TGCGCCAGCAGCCGCGGACAGGGGAGGTACGAGCAGTACTTC,CASSRGQGRYEQYF
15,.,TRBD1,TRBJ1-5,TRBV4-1,TGCGCCAGCAGCCGGGGGACAGGGGGGAATCAGCCCCAGCATTTT,CASSRGTGGNQPQHF
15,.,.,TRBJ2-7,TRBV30,TGTGCCTGGAGTTCCCGGGACACCTTCTCCTACGAGCAGTACTTC,CAWSSRDTFSYEQYF
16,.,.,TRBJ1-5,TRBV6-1,TGTGCCAGCAGTGTAAATTGGGGAACAGGGTATCAGCCCCAGCATTTT,CASSVNWGTGYQPQHF